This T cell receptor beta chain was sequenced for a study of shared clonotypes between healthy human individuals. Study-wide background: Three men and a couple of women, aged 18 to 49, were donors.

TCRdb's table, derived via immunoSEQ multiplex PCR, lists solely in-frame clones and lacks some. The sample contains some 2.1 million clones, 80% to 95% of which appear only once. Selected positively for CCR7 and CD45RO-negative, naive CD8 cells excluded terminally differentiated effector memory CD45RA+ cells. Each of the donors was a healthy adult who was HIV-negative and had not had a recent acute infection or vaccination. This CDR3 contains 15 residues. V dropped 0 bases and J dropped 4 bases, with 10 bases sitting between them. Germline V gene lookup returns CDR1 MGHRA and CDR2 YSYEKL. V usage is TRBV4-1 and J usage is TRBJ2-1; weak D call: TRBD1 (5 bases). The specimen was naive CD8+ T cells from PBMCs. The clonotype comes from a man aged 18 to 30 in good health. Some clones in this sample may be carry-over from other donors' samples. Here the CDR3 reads CASSQDLDRYNEQFF. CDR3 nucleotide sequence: TGCGCCAGCAGCCAAGATCTCGACAGATACAATGAGCAGTTCTTC.